The present T cell receptor beta chain was sequenced within a study of shared clonotypes between healthy human individuals. Study observations and caveats: Rarefaction showed that sequencing of sorted subsets was incomplete (despite large depth). Estimated clonotype richness was generally higher in naive than memory subsets.

Donors comprised healthy HIV-negative adults lacking recent acute infections or vaccinations. Memory CD4+ cells were the fraction left after CD45RA+ naive selection. Trimming stripped 4 bases from V and 5 bases from J, with 9 bases between. The length of the CDR3 is 12 residues. Germline loops: CDR1 SGHRS, CDR2 YFSETQ. Repertoires were generated with immunoSEQ multiplex PCR, while TCRdb's copy carries only in-frame clones and drops some. Of some 1,100,000 clones listed, approximately 78% are singletons. Regarding this clone: Its specificity is not known. The sample has other DNA sequences that encode this CDR3 too.

This chain uses TRBV5-1 with TRBJ2-5, with D tentatively TRBD1 (5 bases). Source material: memory CD4+ T cells from PBMCs. The subset denotes: CD45RA-negative fraction. This receptor was obtained from a young man in good health. Some clones in this sample may be carry-over from other donors' samples. The CDR3 nucleotides are TGCGCCAGCAGCCCACCAGGGGAGACCCAGTACTTC. It specifies CASSPPGETQYF.